This entry lists 29 T cell receptor beta chains sequenced from one sample in a study of post-analysis software for immune sequencing data. These TCRs' antigens remain unknown. Tagging with unique molecular identifiers was a feature of the TCR beta cDNA libraries. TCRdb re-called the PCR reads with MiXCR, one entry per CDR3 protein. This table holds hundreds of thousands of distinct CDR3 sequences, just under 30% found once. Study-level results: There were roughly 5 TRBV segments more frequent in patients than controls, and TRBV5-6, TRBV5-1 and TRBV20-1 were among them.

The material sequenced was blood. These receptors all stem from a girl aged 10 to 17 with multiple sclerosis.

This chain uses TRBV21-1 with TRBJ1-6; the table's D call of TRBD1 was not tested on the DNA. TRBV21-1 is flagged as a pseudogene. The CDR3 spans 16 residues. The CDR3 sequence: CASSKLGHLYNSPLHF. In nucleotides, the CDR3 is TGTGCCAGCAGCAAACTGGGACACCTGTATAATTCACCCCTCCACTTT.

This clonotype appeared many times. The chain couples TRBV29-1 to TRBJ2-1; 7 bases align to TRBD2. Per germline, CDR1 SQVTM and CDR2 ANQGSEA. V trimming: 7 bases; J trimming: 8 bases; junction bases outside the gene matches: 8. The CDR3 covers 12 residues. The CDR3 sequence: CSAGLDSDEQFF. The CDR3 region has the DNA TGCAGCGCCGGACTAGATTCCGATGAGCAGTTCTTC.

With respect to this clonotype: One end of the junction does not line up with germline, which may come from a read error. The CDR3 sequence is CTSSEQRLTATQYF. The CDR3 nucleotides are TGTACCAGCAGTGAACAACGCCTCACGGCAACCCAGTACTTC. The V and J genes are TRBV6-1 and TRBJ2-7; unclear D gene. This CDR3 comprises 14 residues. Germline V gives CDR1 MNHNS, CDR2 SASEGT.

This chain joins TRBV6-1 and TRBJ2-4, with D perhaps matching TRBD1 (6 bases). Germline V CDR1 and CDR2: MNHNS, SASEGT. There are 13 residues in the CDR3. V lost 11 bases to trimming and J lost 13 bases, with 24 bases between them. The CDR3 spells CAALPGRGQEQYF. CDR3 nucleotides: TGTGCCGCCCTCCCCGGCAGGGGTCAGGAGCAGTACTTC.

The rearrangement joins TRBV11-2 to TRBJ2-5; tentatively, D is TRBD1 or TRBD2 (5 bases each). The DNA end favors TRBJ2-7, so the J call may be wrong. There are 16 residues in the CDR3. Germline values: CDR1 SGHAT, CDR2 FQNNGV. The CDR3, as DNA: TGTGCCAGCAGCCGAGGTGGGGACCCGAGATACTACGAGCAGTACTTC. Protein: CASSRGGDPRYYEQYF.

The CDR3 DNA sequence: TGTGCCAGCAGTGAATACGAAGGAGGCTACACCTTC. Encoded protein: CASSEYEGGYTF. The chain links TRBV6-1 to TRBJ1-2, with D uncertain. V was clipped by 2 bases and J by 8 bases, with 9 bases between them. Germline V gene lookup returns CDR1 MNHNS and CDR2 SASEGT. The CDR3 spans 12 residues.

CDR3 DNA: TGCAGCGGCGGGGGGGTGCAAGAGACCCAGTACTTC. It encodes CSGGGVQETQYF. The rearrangement joins TRBV20-1 to TRBJ2-5; TRBD2 aligns across 9 bases. The germline V gene encodes CDR1 DFQATT and CDR2 SNEGSKA (reference sequence). CDR3 length: 12 residues.

The chain is built from TRBV7-2 and TRBJ2-3; the match to TRBD2 covers 7 bases. This CDR3 comprises 15 residues. Germline loops: CDR1 SGHTA, CDR2 FQGNSA. V lost 5 bases, J lost 3 bases, and 8 bases stayed unmatched. The CDR3 loop reads CASSAQSGVTDTQYF. CDR3 DNA: TGTGCCAGCAGCGCACAAAGCGGGGTAACAGATACGCAGTATTTT.

The V call is TRBV7-9, the J call TRBJ2-3, with TRBD2 identical over 9 bases. V dropped 5 bases and J dropped 2; count of bases not matched to a gene: 2. Germline loops: CDR1 SEHNR, CDR2 FQNEAQ (reference sequence). The CDR3 is made up of 14 amino acids. CDR3 residues: CASSRGGATDTQYF. CDR3 nucleotide sequence: TGTGCCAGCAGCCGCGGGGGGGCCACAGATACGCAGTATTTT.

The V gene is TRBV25-1, the J gene TRBJ2-5; D gene unclear. Germline V gene data show CDR1 as MGHDK and CDR2 as SYGVNS. The CDR3 consists of 12 residues. The V and J ends lost 3 bases and 5 bases respectively, with 7 bases between them. CDR3 protein: CASSDPMETQYF. The CDR3 coding sequence is TGTGCCAGCAGTGACCCTATGGAGACCCAGTACTTC.

This clonotype came up a few times. The chain links TRBV6-6 to TRBJ2-7, with TRBD1 matching 9 bases. The V and J ends lost 9 bases and 5 bases, in that order; junction bases with no gene match: 11. Germline CDR1 MNHNY, CDR2 SVGAGI (reference sequence). The CDR3 is made up of 14 amino acids. CDR3 DNA: TGTGCCAGTAGCCACCTAGGGACAGGGCACGAGCAGTACTTC. Amino acid sequence: CASSHLGTGHEQYF.

This clonotype appeared once. This could be a read error, since a much larger clone is one nucleotide away. This likely comes from a read error, as the CDR3 has no conserved phenylalanine or tryptophan at its end. This sequence joins TRBV27 and TRBJ1-4; TRBD1 is a possible D gene (5 bases). The germline V and J ends were trimmed by 3 bases and 0 bases, with 14 bases remaining between them. CDR3 length: 17 residues. CDR1 and CDR2 from the germline V gene are MNHEY and SMNVEV (reference sequence). This CDR3 is CASSFYRTPATNEKLFC. The DNA of the CDR3 is TGTGCCAGCAGTTTCTACCGGACACCTGCAACTAATGAAAAACTGTTTTGT.

This clonotype showed up just a few times. This rearrangement joins TRBV4-2 to TRBJ2-3, with TRBD2 identical over 11 bases. CDR3 length: 17 amino acids. With 1 base clipped from V and 4 bases from J, the junction kept 7 bases outside the gene matches. The germline gives CDR1 LGHNA, CDR2 YNFKEQ. The CDR3 sequence is CASSQGGSGGAADTQYF. In DNA, the CDR3 is TGTGCCAGCAGCCAAGGTGGTAGCGGGGGGGCCGCAGATACGCAGTATTTT.

This clonotype was detected ten times or more. This chain connects TRBV28 to TRBJ2-7; D is ambiguous. In germline, CDR1 is MDHEN, CDR2 SYDVKM. V was shortened by 5 bases and J by 6 bases, with 14 bases between the two germline ends. This CDR3 comprises 13 residues. CDR3 in DNA: TGTGCCAGCAGTCAACAGACAAGTTCCGAGCAGTACTTC. Translating it yields CASSQQTSSEQYF. Full variable domain (missing parts from reference TRBV28 and TRBJ2-7): DVKVTQSSRYLVKRTGEKVFLECVQDMDHENMFWYRQDPGLGLRLIYFSYDVKMKEKGDIPEGYSVSREKKERFSLILESASTNQTSMYLCASSQQTSSEQYFGPGTRLTVT.

The chain is built from TRBV24-1 and TRBJ2-5; either TRBD1 or TRBD2 may fit D (7 bases each). Germline CDR1 and CDR2: KGHDR and SFDVKD. Trimming shortened V by 4 bases and J by 2 bases, and 16 bases separated the two germline ends. This CDR3 spans 16 amino acids. This CDR3 is CATSEGGTALQETQYF. Written as DNA, the CDR3 is TGTGCCACCAGTGAGGGAGGGACAGCCTTGCAAGAGACCCAGTACTTC.

The table lists this clonotype with many counts. The chain carries TRBV5-1 and TRBJ2-7, with D uncertain. V lost 0 bases and J lost 2, with 9 bases in between. In germline, CDR1 is SGHRS, CDR2 YFSETQ. The CDR3 runs 14 residues. This CDR3 reads CASSLDPKTYEQYF. The CDR3 DNA reads as TGCGCCAGCAGCTTGGATCCGAAAACCTACGAGCAGTACTTC.

The V call is TRBV6-2 or TRBV6-3, the J call TRBJ2-3, with D possibly matching TRBD1 (6 bases). This CDR3 spans 15 amino acids. Germline V lookup: CDR1 MNHEY, CDR2 SVGEGT. V was trimmed by 6 bases and J by 4 bases, leaving 17 bases between them. CDR3 nucleotides: TGTGCCAGCAGCCCTATCAGCAGGGGCGCAGATACGCAGTATTTT. Translation: CASSPISRGADTQYF.

This clonotype was detected only a few times. This chain uses TRBV12-3 or TRBV12-4 with TRBJ2-7; D gene uncertain. The V gene lost 6 bases and the J gene lost 2 bases, with 14 bases spanning the gap. This CDR3 has 14 amino acids. The CDR3 DNA reads TGTGCCAGCAGGCAGACGGCAAGCCCCTACGAGCAGTACTTC. Amino acids: CASRQTASPYEQYF.

This clonotype was observed a handful of times. The chain is built from TRBV5-6 and TRBJ2-2; 10 bases align to TRBD1. The junction had 13 bases not matched to a gene; V was cut back by 1 base and J by 4 bases. The germline gives CDR1 SGHDT, CDR2 YYEEEE. This CDR3 has 19 amino acids. The CDR3 DNA reads as TGTGCCAGCAGCTTGTTGCGAGACAGGGGGCGTTTGGGCACCGGGGAGCTGTTTTTT. It encodes CASSLLRDRGRLGTGELFF.

The chain couples TRBV4-3 to TRBJ1-1; D is perhaps TRBD1 (6 bases). The germline V gene encodes CDR1 LGHNA and CDR2 YSLEER. Trimming stripped 3 bases from V and 1 base from J, with 12 bases between. The length of the CDR3 is 15 residues. CDR3 residues: CASSQGGQKNTEAFF. CDR3 sequence (DNA): TGCGCCAGCAGCCAGGGAGGACAGAAGAACACTGAAGCTTTCTTT.

This clonotype has just a few counts. The rearrangement uses TRBV6-1 and TRBJ2-3; tentatively, D is TRBD1 or TRBD2 (5 bases each). Germline CDR1 and CDR2: MNHNS and SASEGT. V gave up 6 bases and J gave up 0 bases, with 10 bases separating them. The CDR3 has 14 residues. The CDR3 DNA sequence: TGTGCCAGCAGATGGGACCTTAGCACAGATACGCAGTATTTT. Its translation: CASRWDLSTDTQYF.

This chain connects TRBV27 to TRBJ2-1; D remains ambiguous. Trimming removed 3 bases from V and 0 bases from J, with 9 bases in between. CDR3 length: 15 amino acids. Germline assignment: CDR1 MNHEY and CDR2 SMNVEV (reference sequence). Here the CDR3 reads CASSFAPISYNEQFF. DNA for the CDR3: TGTGCCAGCAGTTTCGCTCCGATCTCCTACAATGAGCAGTTCTTC.

The chain uses TRBV2 and TRBJ2-1, with unresolved D. Germline lookup yields CDR1 SNHLY and CDR2 FYNNEI. Trimming stripped 2 bases from V and 5 bases from J, with 10 bases between. The CDR3 is 14 amino acids. CDR3 sequence (DNA): TGTGCCAGCAGTGAACTCGGTCGAAACAATGAGCAGTTCTTC. This codes for CASSELGRNNEQFF.

For this clonotype: The CDR3 ends on some other residue instead of the conserved phenylalanine or tryptophan, so this is likely a read error. V and J are TRBV9 and TRBJ2-7; 10 nucleotides align to TRBD1. Unmatched junction bases numbered 9, after V lost 5 bases and J lost 7 bases. CDR1 and CDR2 from the germline V gene are SGDLS and YYNGEE. The CDR3 length is 14 residues. Written as DNA, the CDR3 is TGTGCCAGCAGTGCACCGGGACAGGGGAGTGAGCAGTACTGC. It yields the protein CASSAPGQGSEQYC.

The table lists this clonotype with a few counts. The V gene is TRBV4-1, the J gene TRBJ2-1; TRBD1 might be the D (5 bases). Germline V gene lookup returns CDR1 MGHRA and CDR2 YSYEKL. CDR3 length equals 11 residues. Trimming took off 5 bases at V and 10 bases at J, with 9 bases between the two ends. The CDR3 loop is CASSEQAEQFF. In DNA form, the CDR3 reads TGCGCCAGCAGCGAACAGGCAGAGCAGTTCTTC.

The V and J genes are TRBV6-5 and TRBJ1-1; 8 bases fit TRBD1. Germline CDR1 reads MNHEY; CDR2 reads SVGAGI. Trimming removed 1 base from V and 5 bases from J; junction bases left unmatched: 6. The CDR3 extends over 15 amino acids. CDR3 region: CASSYFGQGWTEAFF. In nucleotides, the CDR3 is TGTGCCAGCAGTTACTTCGGACAGGGTTGGACTGAAGCTTTCTTT.

In this sample, this clonotype turned up a few times. V usage is TRBV7-2 and J usage is TRBJ2-7, with D perhaps matching TRBD2 (5 bases). The germline V gene has CDR1 SGHTA and CDR2 FQGNSA. The CDR3 has 15 amino acids. V lost 1 base and J 7 bases, leaving 17 bases between the germline ends. This CDR3 is CASSLDRGPRLEQYF. The CDR3 DNA reads TGTGCCAGCAGCTTAGATAGAGGGCCCCGTCTTGAGCAGTACTTC.

This clonotype showed up just once. V usage is TRBV6-1 and J usage is TRBJ1-1; possibly TRBD1 for D (6 bases). V lost 8 bases and J 0 bases, leaving 10 bases between the germline ends. The CDR3 has 13 residues. Looked up from germline, CDR1 is MNHNS and CDR2 is SASEGT. The CDR3 loop is CASRTVMNTEAFF. In nucleotides, the CDR3 is TGTGCCAGCCGGACAGTCATGAACACTGAAGCTTTCTTT.

This clonotype has only a few counts. CDR3 in amino acids: CASSEYITGGNAGELFF. CDR3 nucleotides: TGTGCCAGCAGTGAATATATAACAGGGGGTAACGCCGGGGAGCTGTTTTTT. The J gene is TRBJ2-2, the V gene TRBV6-1; 8 bases line up with TRBD1. CDR3 length: 17 amino acids. CDR1 MNHNS and CDR2 SASEGT come from the germline V gene. V dropped 2 bases and J dropped 6; count of bases not matched to a gene: 11.